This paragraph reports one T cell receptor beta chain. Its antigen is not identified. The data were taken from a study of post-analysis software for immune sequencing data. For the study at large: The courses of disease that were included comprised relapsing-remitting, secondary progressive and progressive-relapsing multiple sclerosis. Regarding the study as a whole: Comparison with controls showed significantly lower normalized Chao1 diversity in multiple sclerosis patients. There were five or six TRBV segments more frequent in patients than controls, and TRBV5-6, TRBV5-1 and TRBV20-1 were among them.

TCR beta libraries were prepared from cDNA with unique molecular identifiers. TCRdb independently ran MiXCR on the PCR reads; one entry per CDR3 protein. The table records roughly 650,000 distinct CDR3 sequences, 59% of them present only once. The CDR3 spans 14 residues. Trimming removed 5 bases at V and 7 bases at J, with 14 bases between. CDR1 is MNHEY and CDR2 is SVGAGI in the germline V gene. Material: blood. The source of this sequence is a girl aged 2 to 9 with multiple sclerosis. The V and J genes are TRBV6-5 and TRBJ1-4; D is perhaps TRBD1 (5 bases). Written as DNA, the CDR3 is TGTGCCAGCAGTAGAGGCCAGGGCGGTGAAAAACTGTTTTTT. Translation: CASSRGQGGEKLFF.